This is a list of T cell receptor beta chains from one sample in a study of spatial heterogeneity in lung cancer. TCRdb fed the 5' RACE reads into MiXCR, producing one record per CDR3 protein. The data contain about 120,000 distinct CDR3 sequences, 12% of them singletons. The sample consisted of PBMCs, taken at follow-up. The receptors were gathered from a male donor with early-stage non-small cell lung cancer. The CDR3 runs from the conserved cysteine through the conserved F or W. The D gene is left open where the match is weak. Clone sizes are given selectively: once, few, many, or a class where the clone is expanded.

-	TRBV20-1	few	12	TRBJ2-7	TGCAGTGCTCCGACCAGGGTAGGGGAGCAGTACTTC	CSAPTRVGEQYF
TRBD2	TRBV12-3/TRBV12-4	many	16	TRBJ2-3	TGTGCCAGCAGTCCAACCGGGACTACCGGCACAGATACGCAGTATTTT	CASSPTGTTGTDTQYF
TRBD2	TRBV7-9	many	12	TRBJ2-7	TGTGCCGGGACGCGCGGGAGCTACGAGCAGTACTTC	CAGTRGSYEQYF
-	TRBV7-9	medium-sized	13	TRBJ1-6	TGTGCCAGCAGCTTGACGTTTTTATCACCCCTCCACTTT	CASSLTFLSPLHF
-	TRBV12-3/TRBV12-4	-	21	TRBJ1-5	TGTGCCAGCAGTCCCCGACGAGGCAGGGGCCTCTTCAACGCCAGCAATCAGCCCCAGCATTTT	CASSPRRGRGLFNASNQPQHF
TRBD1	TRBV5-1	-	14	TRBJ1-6	TGCGCCAGCAGCTGGGGACAGGGGGACTCACCCCTCCACTTT	CASSWGQGDSPLHF
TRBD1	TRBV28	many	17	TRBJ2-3	TGTGCCAGCAGCGAAATAGGGACAGCCTTCTCCACAGATACGCAGTATTTT	CASSEIGTAFSTDTQYF
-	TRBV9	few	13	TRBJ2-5	TGTGCCAGCAGCGTACAGGGTCTAGAGACCCAGTACTTC	CASSVQGLETQYF
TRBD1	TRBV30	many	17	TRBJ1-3	TGTGCCTGGAGGGGAATGCCGGGACAGGGACCGGGAAACACCATATATTTT	CAWRGMPGQGPGNTIYF
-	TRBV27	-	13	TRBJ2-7	TGTGCCAGCAGTTTAACCCCGTACTACGAGCAGTACTTC	CASSLTPYYEQYF
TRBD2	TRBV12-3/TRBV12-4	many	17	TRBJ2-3	TGTGCCAGCAGTTATCTTGGTAGCGGGGGGGCTAGAGATACGCAGTATTTT	CASSYLGSGGARDTQYF
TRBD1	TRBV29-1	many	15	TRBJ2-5	TGCAGCGTTACCCCATCGACAGGGGGCGGAGAGACCCAGTACTTC	CSVTPSTGGGETQYF
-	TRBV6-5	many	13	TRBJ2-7	TGTGCCAGCAGCCCTATTCAGGCCTACGAGCAGTACTTC	CASSPIQAYEQYF
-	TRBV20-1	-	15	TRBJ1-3	TGCAGTGCTAGAAAGGATCCGGGCTCTGGAAACACCATATATTTT	CSARKDPGSGNTIYF
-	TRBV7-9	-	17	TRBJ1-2	TGTGCCAGCAGCTCACCCTCCTCCCTCGGACCCAACTATGGCTACACCTTC	CASSSPSSLGPNYGYTF
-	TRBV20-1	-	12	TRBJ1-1	TGCAGTGCTAGAGAATGGAACACTGAAGCTTTCTTT	CSAREWNTEAFF
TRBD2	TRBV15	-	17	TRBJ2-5	TGTGCCACCAGCAGAGATTTTCTAGCGGGGGTTGGGGAGACCCAGTACTTC	CATSRDFLAGVGETQYF